This T cell receptor beta chain emerged from a study of T-cell reconstitution after alpha-beta-depleted transplantation in children. This sample's TCRbeta library carried unique molecular identifier barcodes. TCRdb ran MiXCR on the PCR reads and lists one entry per CDR3 protein. The repertoire includes 200,000 to 250,000 distinct CDR3 sequences, around 12% of them detected once, and around 2.8% sits in the top ten. This CDR3 has 15 residues. Germline CDR1 DFQATT, CDR2 SNEGSKA (reference sequence). Regarding this clonotype: One junction end disagrees with the germline gene, perhaps due to a read error.

The chain recombines TRBV20-1 with TRBJ2-5; 10 bases are a match to TRBD2. The input for sequencing was PBMCs from the stem cell graft donor, taken from the stem cell graft. The receptor's source is a human donor who donated a stem cell graft to a child with acute lymphoblastic leukemia. The CDR3 is CCARDVSGGGETQYF. DNA of the CDR3: TGCTGTGCTAGAGATGTGAGCGGGGGGGGAGAGACCCAGTACTTC.